A single sample is the source of the 21 T cell receptor beta chains below, sequenced in a study of sequential checkpoint blockade in melanoma. Indicated treatment: randomized to nivolumab then ipilimumab (arm A) or the reverse (arm B). Assay: immunoSEQ multiplex PCR; the TCRdb copy retains only in-frame clones and omits some. The sample lists more than 9,000 clones, less than 80% occurring once. The sequencing here drew on CD8+ T cells sorted from blood (inferred from file names), taken from a patient given nivolumab and ipilimumab in sequence. The source of these receptors is a human donor with melanoma.

The chain is built from TRBV30 and TRBJ1-1; possible D gene TRBD1, 5 bases. The CDR3 is made up of 15 amino acids. The germline V gene has CDR1 GTSNPN and CDR2 SVGIG (reference sequence). Trimming pared 0 bases from V and 4 bases from J, leaving 15 bases between. The CDR3 DNA reads TGTGCCTGGAGTGTACTCGGGGGGGTTAGCACTGAAGCTTTCTTT. It translates to CAWSVLGGVSTEAFF.

The chain recombines TRBV7-9 with TRBJ1-2; 10 bases map to TRBD1. Germline CDR1 reads SEHNR; CDR2 reads FQNEAQ (reference sequence). Trimming cost V 4 bases and J 2 bases; bases outside gene matches: 7. This CDR3 has 16 amino acids. CDR3 nucleotides: TGTGCCAGCAGCTCGACAGGGGGCCAACTCAACTATGGCTACACCTTC. Translating gives CASSSTGGQLNYGYTF. Complete variable domain (other parts from reference TRBV7-9 and TRBJ1-2): DTGVSQNPRHKITKRGQNVTFRCDPISEHNRLYWYRQTLGQGPEFLTYFQNEAQLEKSRLLSDRFSAERPKGSFSTLEIQRTEQGDSAMYLCASSSTGGQLNYGYTFGSGTRLTVV.

V is TRBV4-2 and J is TRBJ2-1; 10 bases line up with TRBD2. The ends lost 1 base at V and 0 bases at J; junction bases unmatched: 9. The CDR3 loop spans 19 amino acids. CDR1 LGHNA and CDR2 YNFKEQ come from the germline V gene. CDR3 region: CASSQGLAGDVSSYNEQFF. The CDR3 DNA reads as TGTGCCAGCAGCCAAGGTCTAGCGGGGGATGTAAGCTCCTACAATGAGCAGTTCTTC.

The chain employs TRBV5-4 and TRBJ1-4; 7 bases agree with TRBD1. V trimming: 3 bases; J trimming: 4 bases; junction bases outside the gene matches: 6. The germline V gene encodes CDR1 SGHNT and CDR2 YYREEE (reference sequence). This CDR3 spans 15 amino acids. CDR3 DNA sequence: TGTGCCAGCAGCTCACGGACAGGTAGTAATGAAAAACTGTTTTTT. It codes for CASSSRTGSNEKLFF. Based on the CDR3 plus reference TRBV5-4 and TRBJ1-4, the full variable domain is ETGVTQSPTHLIKTRGQQVTLRCSSQSGHNTVSWYQQALGQGPQFIFQYYREEENGRGNFPPRFSGLQFPNYSSELNVNALELDDSALYLCASSSRTGSNEKLFFGSGTQLSVL.

The chain employs TRBV6-5 and TRBJ2-3; D is perhaps TRBD2 (5 bases). The CDR3 totals 13 residues. V was trimmed by 7 bases and J by 5 bases, leaving 13 bases between them. Germline values: CDR1 MNHEY, CDR2 SVGAGI. For the CDR3, the DNA is TGTGCCAGCACCCAATACGGGGAAGATACGCAGTATTTT. Protein sequence: CASTQYGEDTQYF.

The chain has TRBV6-6 and TRBJ1-3; D possibly corresponds to TRBD1 (5 bases). This CDR3 spans 16 amino acids. The germline V gene has CDR1 MNHNY and CDR2 SVGAGI (reference sequence). Trimming cost V 2 bases and J 0 bases, with 11 bases left between them. CDR3 sequence (DNA): TGTGCCAGCAGTTACGTACAGGCGAGCTCTGGAAACACCATATATTTT. This gives the protein CASSYVQASSGNTIYF.

The chain has TRBV6-5 and TRBJ2-1; D unclear. Trimming removed 2 bases at V and 7 bases at J, with 9 bases between. The CDR3 consists of 13 residues. Germline V CDR1 and CDR2: MNHEY, SVGAGI. In DNA form, the CDR3 reads TGTGCCAGCAGTTACAACAGAGTGAATGAGCAGTTCTTC. This sequence encodes CASSYNRVNEQFF.

The chain uses TRBV13 and TRBJ1-4, with D uncertain. Germline CDR1 PRHDT, CDR2 FYEKMQ (reference sequence). This CDR3 has 14 residues. V was shortened by 2 bases and J by 5 bases, with 9 bases between the two germline ends. The CDR3 spells CASSLQAHNEKLFF. CDR3 in DNA: TGTGCCAGCAGCTTACAGGCCCACAATGAAAAACTGTTTTTT.

This chain joins TRBV19 and TRBJ1-4, with D possibly matching TRBD1 (5 bases). This CDR3 has 15 amino acids. Germline V gives CDR1 LNHDA, CDR2 SQIVND (reference sequence). V was trimmed by 7 bases and J by 0 bases, leaving 12 bases between them. The CDR3 region is CASNIKTATNEKLFF. As DNA, the CDR3 is TGTGCCAGTAACATTAAGACAGCAACTAATGAAAAACTGTTTTTT.

The chain has TRBV6-6 and TRBJ1-4; D gene unclear. Germline CDR1 MNHNY, CDR2 SVGAGI (reference sequence). V lost 1 base and J lost 12, with 6 bases in between. The CDR3 has 11 amino acids. This CDR3 reads CASSYLGELFF. CDR3 DNA: TGTGCCAGCAGTTACTTGGGAGAACTGTTTTTT.

The chain has TRBV19 and TRBJ2-7; tentative D call: TRBD1 (5 bases). The CDR3 has 15 residues. Per the germline V gene, CDR1 is LNHDA and CDR2 is SQIVND (reference sequence). V lost 5 bases to trimming and J lost 3 bases, with 17 bases between them. CDR3: CASSPPGSGYYEQYF. CDR3 coding DNA: TGTGCCAGTAGTCCCCCAGGGTCAGGCTACTACGAGCAGTACTTC. Variable domain in full (rest from reference TRBV19 and TRBJ2-7): DGGITQSPKYLFRKEGQNVTLSCEQNLNHDAMYWYRQDPGQGLRLIYYSQIVNDFQKGDIAEGYSVSREKKESFPLTVTSAQKNPTAFYLCASSPPGSGYYEQYFGPGTRLTVT.

V is TRBV4-1 and J is TRBJ2-5, with D possibly TRBD1 on 5 matching bases. The CDR3 extends over 15 amino acids. Trimming removed 0 bases from V and 5 bases from J, with 13 bases in between. The germline V gene has CDR1 MGHRA and CDR2 YSYEKL. CDR3 residues: CASSQDLRGWETQYF. In DNA form, the CDR3 reads TGCGCCAGCAGCCAAGATTTAAGGGGTTGGGAGACCCAGTACTTC.

This clone was found a few times. The chain uses TRBV29-1 and TRBJ1-1; D is undetermined. Germline values: CDR1 SQVTM, CDR2 ANQGSEA. The CDR3 contains 12 residues. The V end was cut by 5 bases, the J end by 0 bases, with 7 bases between. CDR3 bases: TGCAGCGTTCTGACTATGAACACTGAAGCTTTCTTT. Its translation is CSVLTMNTEAFF.

V gene TRBV9 combines with J gene TRBJ1-2; D is perhaps TRBD1 (6 bases). The germline V and J ends were trimmed by 7 bases and 4 bases, with 11 bases remaining between them. This CDR3 is 12 amino acids long. Per the germline V gene, CDR1 is SGDLS and CDR2 is YYNGEE. In nucleotides, the CDR3 is TGTGCCAGCTGGGGAGGGGGCTATGGCTACACCTTC. It specifies CASWGGGYGYTF.

The chain uses TRBV13 and TRBJ1-2; TRBD1 is a possible D gene (5 bases). Trimming pared 3 bases from V and 2 bases from J, leaving 19 bases between. Germline CDR1 PRHDT, CDR2 FYEKMQ (reference sequence). This CDR3 contains 17 residues. CDR3 protein: CASSLGRVLSSNYGYTF. The CDR3 nucleotides read TGTGCCAGCAGCTTGGGCAGGGTGCTGTCATCGAACTATGGCTACACCTTC.

V gene TRBV27 combines with J gene TRBJ2-1, with TRBD2 matching over 7 bases. Unmatched junction bases numbered 11, after V lost 7 bases and J lost 5 bases. The CDR3 sequence is 15 residues long. CDR1 MNHEY and CDR2 SMNVEV come from the germline V gene (reference sequence). The DNA of the CDR3 is TGTGCCAGCAAACGGGAGACTAGCCCAAACAATGAGCAGTTCTTC. Translating gives CASKRETSPNNEQFF.

This chain connects TRBV7-6 to TRBJ2-7, with a weak D call TRBD2 (6 bases). Germline lookup yields CDR1 SGHVS and CDR2 FNYEAQ. This CDR3 is 15 amino acids long. Trimming pared 0 bases from V and 0 bases from J, leaving 9 bases between. DNA of the CDR3: TGTGCCAGCAGCTTAGCTAGCGGCTCCTCCTACGAGCAGTACTTC. This encodes CASSLASGSSYEQYF.

In nucleotides, the CDR3 is TGTGCCAGCAGTCACGGGGAGACCCAGTACTTC. The encoded protein is CASSHGETQYF. The chain employs TRBV6-1 and TRBJ2-5; no clear D. The germline CDR1 and CDR2 sequences are MNHNS and SASEGT. This CDR3 has 11 residues. The V end lost 5 bases, the J end lost 5 bases, and 6 bases lay between the germline ends.

This chain connects TRBV4-2 to TRBJ2-3; 9 positions match TRBD2. After removal of 0 bases from V and 4 bases from J, the junction contained 2 bases not matched to a gene. Germline V lookup: CDR1 LGHNA, CDR2 YNFKEQ. CDR3 length: 15 residues. This chain's CDR3 is CASSQDSGGADTQYF. The CDR3 DNA reads as TGTGCCAGCAGCCAAGATAGCGGGGGCGCAGATACGCAGTATTTT.

This clone was recorded once. This chain links TRBV27 with TRBJ2-1, with D possibly TRBD2 on 5 matching bases. Deletions cut 2 bases from V and 7 bases from J, with 12 bases between. The germline V gene encodes CDR1 MNHEY and CDR2 SMNVEV (reference sequence). This CDR3 spans 14 amino acids. CDR3 in amino acids: CASSLGNSVNEQFF. The CDR3 DNA is TGTGCCAGCAGTTTAGGAAATAGCGTAAATGAGCAGTTCTTC.

The V gene is TRBV6-6, the J gene TRBJ2-2, with 10 bases lining up with TRBD1. Germline V lookup: CDR1 MNHNY, CDR2 SVGAGI (reference sequence). The CDR3 is 16 amino acids. V lost 5 bases and J lost 4; bases outside the gene matches: 7. CDR3 in amino acids: CASSPRDRGFTGELFF. CDR3 DNA sequence: TGTGCCAGCAGTCCCCGGGACAGGGGATTCACCGGGGAGCTGTTTTTT.